This T cell receptor beta chain was recovered during a study of shared clonotypes between healthy human individuals. Germline loops: CDR1 SQVTM, CDR2 ANQGSEA. The V gene lost 2 bases and the J gene lost 7 bases, with 20 bases spanning the gap. The CDR3 sequence is 15 residues long. This table comes from immunoSEQ multiplex PCR, and its TCRdb copy is limited to in-frame clones, with some not included. The sample shows over a million clones, 75% to 80% of them seen only once. This clone showed up just once. The chain carries TRBV29-1 and TRBJ1-2; a weak D match, TRBD1 (5 bases). Sample: memory CD4+ T cells from PBMCs. Subset in this sample: CD45RA-negative fraction. The sequence derives from a man aged 18 to 35 in good health. Some clones in this sample may be carry-over from other donors' samples. CDR3 DNA sequence: TGCAGCGTTGAAAAGCCCGGCGGGCAGGGAGGTGGCTACACCTTC. The encoded protein is CSVEKPGGQGGGYTF.